This TCR beta chain was recovered during a study of T cells in localized non-small cell lung cancer. Overall study findings and caveats: For the top 100 tumor clones, a median approximately 61 also appeared in adjacent lung. Sequencing was restricted to one tumor region; therefore, heterogeneity remains possible.

Worth noting for this clone: Its antigen is unidentified.

The CDR3 totals 15 residues. The ends lost 2 bases at V and 8 bases at J; junction bases unmatched: 9. The V gene's germline CDR1 is MNHEY and CDR2 SMNVEV (reference sequence). The method was immunoSEQ multiplex PCR; TCRdb's version includes in-frame clones alone and lacks a portion of them. The data contain approximately 83,000 clones, 88% of them seen just once; the ten biggest clones take up 20% to 25%. This chain connects TRBV27 to TRBJ2-3, with TRBD2 matching over 8 bases. The sample consisted of peripheral blood, taken before any cancer treatment. The receptor's source is a woman aged 40-75 years with stage I squamous cell lung carcinoma. The CDR3 sequence: CASSLSTSGGATQYF. For the CDR3, the DNA is TGTGCCAGCAGTTTAAGTACTAGCGGTGGGGCTACGCAGTATTTT.